Listed below are T cell receptor beta chains from one sample, sequenced in a study of blood T cell repertoires in COVID-19. Clones were sequenced by immunoSEQ multiplex PCR, and TCRdb holds only the in-frame ones, with some missing. The table includes about 83,000 clones, around nine tenths detected once. The sample taken for sequencing was peripheral blood. These TCRs come from a man in his fifties or sixties with acute or convalescent COVID-19. Each CDR3 is given with its conserved first and last residue. The D gene is left open where the match is weak. For some rows the clone size is stated as once, few or many, or as a class when expanded; others skip it.

- TRBJ1-6 TRBV9 TRBD1 CASSVAGGYVSPLHF TGTGCCAGCAGCGTAGCAGGGGGGTATGTTTCACCCCTCCACTTT
- TRBJ2-7 TRBV6-5 - CASSRRTDSNYEQYF TGTGCCAGCAGTCGACGGACAGACTCAAACTACGAGCAGTACTTC
- TRBJ1-4 TRBV11-2 TRBD1 CASSLGATGLNEKLFF TGTGCCAGCAGCTTAGGGGCGACAGGGCTTAATGAAAAACTGTTTTTT
- TRBJ1-1 TRBV30 - CAWSVKGGAFF TGTGCCTGGAGTGTTAAGGGGGGGGCTTTCTTT
- TRBJ2-3 TRBV19 - CASSIGGGSADTQYF TGTGCCAGTAGTATAGGAGGGGGAAGCGCAGATACGCAGTATTTT
- TRBJ1-2 TRBV19 TRBD1 CASSLTGGERNGYTF TGTGCCAGTAGCCTGACAGGGGGCGAGAGGAATGGCTACACCTTC
- TRBJ1-5 TRBV11-2 - CASSPTGVGQPQHF TGTGCCAGCAGCCCAACCGGGGTTGGGCAGCCCCAGCATTTT
- TRBJ2-7 TRBV30 - CAWSTGQHPEQYF TGTGCCTGGAGTACCGGACAGCATCCCGAGCAGTACTTC
- TRBJ1-5 TRBV23-1 TRBD1 CASRPDRGRQPQHF TGCGCCAGCAGACCTGACAGGGGTAGGCAGCCCCAGCATTTT
- TRBJ1-4 TRBV6-1 - CASSESPLQDAGEKLFF TGTGCCAGCAGTGAATCCCCTCTGCAGGACGCGGGCGAAAAACTGTTTTTT
few TRBJ1-2 TRBV7-8 - CASSLTTRGAVNYGYTF TGTGCCAGCAGCCTCACTACGCGGGGGGCGGTTAACTATGGCTACACCTTC
once TRBJ2-1 TRBV19 - CASRSQGSNEQFF TGTGCCAGTAGGTCCCAGGGCTCCAATGAGCAGTTCTTC
- TRBJ1-2 TRBV9 TRBD1 CASSGGTGAESNYGYTF TGTGCCAGCAGCGGGGGGACAGGGGCCGAATCTAACTATGGCTACACCTTC
few TRBJ1-2 TRBV18 - CASSPEQGGSAYGYTF TGTGCCAGCTCACCCGAACAAGGGGGATCGGCCTATGGCTACACCTTC
few TRBJ2-2 TRBV7-2 - CASSLTAFFTGELFF TGTGCCAGCAGCTTAACAGCCTTCTTTACCGGGGAGCTGTTTTTT
- TRBJ2-7 TRBV4-3 TRBD1 CASSPGQGGYEQYF TGCGCCAGCAGCCCGGGACAGGGCGGCTACGAGCAGTACTTC
- TRBJ1-1 TRBV7-6 - CASSLGGSTEAFF TGTGCCAGCAGCCTGGGGGGGTCCACTGAAGCTTTCTTT
- TRBJ1-5 TRBV6-6 TRBD1 CASSTGASSQPQHF TGTGCCAGCAGCACAGGGGCTAGTAGTCAGCCCCAGCATTTT